The sequence of this T cell receptor (beta chain) was determined in a study of T cell changes during pregnancy in multiple sclerosis. Produced via immunoSEQ multiplex PCR; TCRdb's table is partial and in-frame only. The table shows roughly 39,000 clones, with 85% to 95% occurring only once. The sequence came from a female donor in good health, enrolled as a control in a pregnancy study. The sample was CD4+ T cells from peripheral blood mononuclear cells, taken after pregnancy.

The CDR3 DNA reads as TGTGCCAGCAGCGCCGGGACAGGGCGGAACACTGAAGCTTTCTTT. This gives the protein CASSAGTGRNTEAFF. J is TRBJ1-1 and V is TRBV5-5, with 9 bases fitting TRBD1. The trim removed 4 bases at V and 1 base at J, leaving 5 bases unmatched. Germline V gene sequence: CDR1 SGHKS, CDR2 YYEKEE (reference sequence). This CDR3 contains 15 residues.